This T cell receptor (beta chain) was recovered during a study of blood T cell repertoires in COVID-19. This clone was detected once. The trim removed 1 base at V and 14 bases at J, leaving 10 bases unmatched. The CDR3 contains 13 residues. Germline V gives CDR1 SGHDT, CDR2 YYEEEE. TCRdb's table, derived via immunoSEQ multiplex PCR, lists solely in-frame clones and lacks some. The sample gives roughly 230,000 clones, 85% of which show up once; 6.6% is in the top ten. The sequenced sample consisted of PBMCs or T cells enriched from blood (not recorded which). This clonotype was sampled from a woman between 45 and 65 years old who had been exposed to COVID-19. V and J are TRBV5-6 and TRBJ1-2; 8 nucleotides match TRBD1. CDR3 sequence reads: CASSLNRGYGETF. CDR3 DNA sequence: TGTGCCAGCAGCTTGAACAGGGGGTATGGGGAAACCTTC.